This T cell receptor beta chain was recovered during a study of blood T cell repertoires in COVID-19. Deletions cut 4 bases from V and 8 bases from J, with 11 bases between. The length of the CDR3 is 12 residues. Germline loops: CDR1 SQVTM, CDR2 ANQGSEA. Profiled with immunoSEQ multiplex PCR; TCRdb holds only in-frame clones, not every one. Found here are 50,000 to 70,000 clones, approximately 82% of them singletons; the top ten hold 5.6%. The sample consisted of peripheral blood. The J gene is TRBJ1-4, the V gene TRBV29-1; no clear D. The TCR comes from a woman between 55 and 75 years old with acute or convalescent COVID-19. Written as DNA, the CDR3 is TGCAGCGTTGTCGGAGACTTAGAAAAACTGTTTTTT. Its protein is CSVVGDLEKLFF. Filled out from reference TRBV29-1 and TRBJ1-4, the complete variable domain reads SAVISQKPSRDICQRGTSLTIQCQVDSQVTMMFWYRQQPGQSLTLIATANQGSEATYESGFVIDKFPISRPNLTFSTLTVSNMSPEDSSIYLCSVVGDLEKLFFGSGTQLSVL.